This entry is about one TCR beta chain. The antigen is undetermined. The treatment here: oral pan-JAK inhibitor, 5-10 mg twice daily. RNA was isolated and reverse transcribed to cDNA, the sequencing template. Clones were sequenced by immunoSEQ multiplex PCR, and TCRdb holds only the in-frame ones, with some missing. The sample records 200,000 to 250,000 clones, around two fifths being singletons. These data belong to a study of CD8+ T cells in alopecia areata. Study-wide context: Scoring of severity for treated patients was based on percentage of affected scalp area. Points from the study as a whole: In scalp, tofacitinib significantly decreased clonality and expanded CD8+ clones among the top 100.

The CDR3 totals 15 residues. From germline, CDR1 is SQVTM and CDR2 ANQGSEA. Between the trimmed V and J ends, which lost 3 bases and 1 base, there was a span of 15 bases. The specimen was CD4+ T cells sorted from blood, collected at approximately week 31, from a patient treated with tofacitinib. This sequence originates from a human donor with alopecia areata. The chain employs TRBV29-1 and TRBJ1-2; no clear D gene. DNA for the CDR3: TGCAGCGTTGACAGGAAGACCCCAATTAACTATGGCTACACCTTC. Its translation is CSVDRKTPINYGYTF.